These 3 T cell receptor beta chains were all obtained from the same sample, sequenced in a study of early T cells in non-severe SARS-CoV-2 infection. A single record per CDR3 protein comes from TCRdb applying MiXCR to the 5' RACE reads. This table has about 70,000 distinct CDR3 sequences, approximately 15% appearing once. The material was whole blood, obtained at baseline. The receptors come from an adult who was a healthcare worker with PCR-confirmed SARS-CoV-2 infection or an uninfected control (not recorded which).

This clonotype has a handful of counts. The V and J genes are TRBV7-2 and TRBJ2-1, with 13 bases that match TRBD2. From germline, CDR1 is SGHTA and CDR2 FQGNSA. Losses at the gene ends were 6 bases for V and 8 bases for J; bases not matched to a gene: 7. This CDR3 contains 15 residues. CDR3 sequence reads: CASRWTSGSKDEQFF. CDR3 nucleotides: TGTGCCAGCAGATGGACTAGCGGGAGTAAAGATGAGCAGTTCTTC.

The gene calls are TRBV12-3 or TRBV12-4 and TRBJ2-1; possibly TRBD2 for D (5 bases). The CDR3 contains 13 residues. V shed 1 base and J shed 10 bases, with 11 bases lying between them. This CDR3 is CASSLGAGGEQFF. Written as DNA, the CDR3 is TGTGCCAGCAGTTTAGGGGCAGGCGGGGAGCAGTTCTTC.

The chain is built from TRBV7-6 and TRBJ2-1, with D perhaps given as TRBD1 or TRBD2 (5 bases each). Germline values: CDR1 SGHVS, CDR2 FNYEAQ. The V gene lost 0 bases and the J gene lost 5 bases, with 5 bases spanning the gap. This CDR3 contains 13 residues. The CDR3 DNA reads TGTGCCAGCAGCTTAGCGGGGGACAATGAGCAGTTCTTC. Protein sequence: CASSLAGDNEQFF. Supplemented by reference TRBV7-6 and TRBJ2-1, the full variable domain reads GAGVSQSPRYKVTKRGQDVALRCDPISGHVSLYWYRQALGQGPEFLTYFNYEAQQDKSGLPNDRFSAERPEGSISTLTIQRTEQRDSAMYRCASSLAGDNEQFFGPGTRLTVL.